This TCR beta chain was identified during a study of blood T cell repertoires in COVID-19. Sequencing was performed with immunoSEQ multiplex PCR; in TCRdb, only in-frame clones are kept and a portion is missing. The sample holds over 250,000 clones; approximately 84% are singletons and the top ten take 1.4% to 1.5%. V shed 3 bases, J shed 10 bases, and the junction held 7 bases outside the gene matches. Germline CDR1 reads SGHTA; CDR2 reads FQGNSA. The CDR3 has 16 amino acids. This clone was counted a single time. Sequenced sample: peripheral blood. This TCR was recovered from a human donor with COVID-19, enrolled during active disease. The donor label of this sample is uncertain. The gene calls are TRBV7-2 and TRBJ2-3; 16 bases match TRBD2. Written as DNA, the CDR3 is TGTGCCAGCAGCTTGGGGACTAGCGGGAGGGGATATGCGCAGTATTTT. Translating gives CASSLGTSGRGYAQYF.